This is a list of T cell receptor beta chains from one sample in a study of response to subunit inactivated influenza vaccine. Via MiXCR, TCRdb re-called the RT-PCR reads, giving one row per CDR3 protein. There are about 620,000 distinct CDR3 sequences in the sample; over 9.5% occur only once, and more than 8.5% lies in the top ten. The source material was PBMCs from blood, sampled on the day of vaccination. The receptors shown here come from a man between 45 and 60 years old who received an inactivated influenza vaccine. CDR3s include the opening cysteine and the closing phenylalanine or tryptophan. The order of the fields is clone size, D gene, V gene, J gene, CDR3 DNA, CDR3 protein. D genes are given only for firm matches. Size is omitted from some rows. Given values are once, few, many or a class for expanded clones.

abundance: few
d_gene: TRBD2
v_gene: TRBV5-1
j_gene: TRBJ2-1
CDR3nt: TGCGCCAGCAGCCCCGGACTAGCGGTAGGAAATGAGCAGTTCTTC
CDR3aa: CASSPGLAVGNEQFF

abundance: .
d_gene: .
v_gene: TRBV5-1
j_gene: TRBJ1-1
CDR3nt: TGCGCCAGCAGCGAGGTCGGGGGACCCACTGAAGCTTTCTTT
CDR3aa: CASSEVGGPTEAFF

abundance: many
d_gene: TRBD2
v_gene: TRBV12-3/TRBV12-4
j_gene: TRBJ2-7
CDR3nt: TGTGCCAGCCGGACTAGCGGGACCTACGAGCAGTACTTC
CDR3aa: CASRTSGTYEQYF

abundance: few
d_gene: TRBD1
v_gene: TRBV24-1
j_gene: TRBJ2-1
CDR3nt: TGTGCCACCAGTGATCCCACAGGGGCGGCTGAGCAGTTCTTC
CDR3aa: CATSDPTGAAEQFF

abundance: few
d_gene: .
v_gene: TRBV7-2
j_gene: TRBJ2-7
CDR3nt: TGTGCCAGCAGCCCCCTGGACTATGCCTACGAGCAGTACTTC
CDR3aa: CASSPLDYAYEQYF

abundance: .
d_gene: TRBD1
v_gene: TRBV2
j_gene: TRBJ1-5
CDR3nt: TGTGCCAGCAGTGTCGAGGGGGCGCGCAATCAGCCCCAGCATTTT
CDR3aa: CASSVEGARNQPQHF

abundance: few
d_gene: .
v_gene: TRBV28
j_gene: TRBJ2-7
CDR3nt: TGTGCCAGCGCCGCCAGGGTTTCCTACGAGCAGTACTTC
CDR3aa: CASAARVSYEQYF

abundance: .
d_gene: TRBD2
v_gene: TRBV10-3
j_gene: TRBJ2-1
CDR3nt: TGTGCCATCAGTGAAAGACTAGCGGGAGGGCCCGCCTACAATGAGCAGTTCTTC
CDR3aa: CAISERLAGGPAYNEQFF

abundance: few
d_gene: .
v_gene: TRBV6-6
j_gene: TRBJ2-5
CDR3nt: TGTGCCAGCAGTCGGGGACACCAAGAGACCCAGTACTTC
CDR3aa: CASSRGHQETQYF

abundance: many
d_gene: .
v_gene: TRBV28
j_gene: TRBJ2-4
CDR3nt: TGTGCCAGCAGTTTTTGGGGCAGGGGGGGCATTCAGTACTTC
CDR3aa: CASSFWGRGGIQYF

abundance: .
d_gene: TRBD2
v_gene: TRBV20-1
j_gene: TRBJ2-1
CDR3nt: TGCAGTGCCGCCGGGACTAGCGTTAGCTCCTACAATGAGCAGTTCTTC
CDR3aa: CSAAGTSVSSYNEQFF

abundance: few
d_gene: TRBD1
v_gene: TRBV4-3
j_gene: TRBJ2-1
CDR3nt: TGCGCCAGCAGCCAAGAGGGGCTGTTTGGCAGGGGGAAGGACAATGAGCAGTTCTTC
CDR3aa: CASSQEGLFGRGKDNEQFF

abundance: .
d_gene: TRBD1
v_gene: TRBV6-5
j_gene: TRBJ2-3
CDR3nt: TGTGCCAGCAGTTACCCGGGGACAGGAGGCACAGATACGCAGTATTTT
CDR3aa: CASSYPGTGGTDTQYF

abundance: few
d_gene: TRBD1
v_gene: TRBV20-1
j_gene: TRBJ2-7
CDR3nt: TGCAGTGCTAAATGGGACAGGTCGTATTACGAGCAGTACTTC
CDR3aa: CSAKWDRSYYEQYF

abundance: .
d_gene: .
v_gene: TRBV6-2/TRBV6-3
j_gene: TRBJ1-6
CDR3nt: TGTGCCAGCAGTTACTCCCCAGGGGTGAAGGAATCACCCCTCCACTTT
CDR3aa: CASSYSPGVKESPLHF

abundance: many
d_gene: TRBD2
v_gene: TRBV4-3
j_gene: TRBJ2-7
CDR3nt: TGCGCCAGCAGCGCGGAGACTAGCGGGAGGGTCCACGAGCAGTACTTC
CDR3aa: CASSAETSGRVHEQYF

abundance: few
d_gene: .
v_gene: TRBV2
j_gene: TRBJ2-7
CDR3nt: TGTGCCAGCAGTGAAGCGGGGGGAAAGAGCGAGCAGTACTTC
CDR3aa: CASSEAGGKSEQYF

abundance: few
d_gene: .
v_gene: TRBV20-1
j_gene: TRBJ1-4
CDR3nt: TGCAGTGCCGTCCCGACAGTTTTGAATGAAAAACTGTTTTTT
CDR3aa: CSAVPTVLNEKLFF

abundance: many
d_gene: .
v_gene: TRBV29-1
j_gene: TRBJ2-3
CDR3nt: TGCAGCGTTCGGCTCTCCACAGATACGCAGTATTTT
CDR3aa: CSVRLSTDTQYF

abundance: few
d_gene: TRBD2
v_gene: TRBV24-1
j_gene: TRBJ2-1
CDR3nt: TGTGCCACCAGTGATTCTAGCGGGGTTTACAATGAGCAGTTCTTC
CDR3aa: CATSDSSGVYNEQFF

abundance: .
d_gene: TRBD1
v_gene: TRBV15
j_gene: TRBJ1-2
CDR3nt: TGTGCCACCAGCACGCAGACAGGGGGCTACAACTATGGCTACACCTTC
CDR3aa: CATSTQTGGYNYGYTF

abundance: .
d_gene: .
v_gene: TRBV6-1
j_gene: TRBJ2-3
CDR3nt: TGTGCCAGCAGTGAAATGGCAGGTTACGGCACAGATACGCAGTATTTT
CDR3aa: CASSEMAGYGTDTQYF

abundance: .
d_gene: TRBD2
v_gene: TRBV15
j_gene: TRBJ2-7
CDR3nt: TGTGCCACCAGCGGGAGCGGGGGTGAGCAGTACTTC
CDR3aa: CATSGSGGEQYF

abundance: many
d_gene: .
v_gene: TRBV12-3/TRBV12-4
j_gene: TRBJ2-6
CDR3nt: TGTGCCAGCAGTTTAGCCCCCCGAACCTCTGGGGCCAACGTCCTGACTTTC
CDR3aa: CASSLAPRTSGANVLTF

abundance: many
d_gene: .
v_gene: TRBV6-2/TRBV6-3
j_gene: TRBJ2-7
CDR3nt: TGTGCCAGCAGTTACACTTGGGTCGAGCAGTACTTC
CDR3aa: CASSYTWVEQYF

abundance: .
d_gene: .
v_gene: TRBV24-1
j_gene: TRBJ2-1
CDR3nt: TGTGCCACCAGTGATCCGGATAGCTCCTACAATGAGCAGTTCTTC
CDR3aa: CATSDPDSSYNEQFF

abundance: few
d_gene: .
v_gene: TRBV7-9
j_gene: TRBJ2-2
CDR3nt: TGTGCCAGCAGCTTAGAAAGTCGGACAGTTGACGGGGAGCTGTTTTTT
CDR3aa: CASSLESRTVDGELFF

abundance: .
d_gene: .
v_gene: TRBV6-5
j_gene: TRBJ1-1
CDR3nt: TGTGCCAGCAGAGTTACTATACAGCGAGAAGCTTTCTTT
CDR3aa: CASRVTIQREAFF

abundance: .
d_gene: .
v_gene: TRBV25-1
j_gene: TRBJ2-1
CDR3nt: TGTGCCAGCAGTGATTTCCGGGGGACCTACAATGAGCAGTTCTTC
CDR3aa: CASSDFRGTYNEQFF

abundance: few
d_gene: TRBD2
v_gene: TRBV5-1
j_gene: TRBJ2-3
CDR3nt: TGCGCCAGCAGCGGATCAACTAGCGTCGGCACAGATACGCAGTATTTT
CDR3aa: CASSGSTSVGTDTQYF

abundance: many
d_gene: TRBD1
v_gene: TRBV4-3
j_gene: TRBJ2-1
CDR3nt: TGCGCCAGCAGCCAAGGGGACAGCCCCTACAATGAGCAGTTCTTC
CDR3aa: CASSQGDSPYNEQFF

abundance: many
d_gene: .
v_gene: TRBV4-1
j_gene: TRBJ1-6
CDR3nt: TGCGCCAGCAGCCCCACTATCGGGTCCCTCCACTTT
CDR3aa: CASSPTIGSLHF

abundance: .
d_gene: TRBD2
v_gene: TRBV7-9
j_gene: TRBJ2-5
CDR3nt: TGTGCCAGCAGCTTACCGGGGGGGCGTGGGACCCAGTACTTC
CDR3aa: CASSLPGGRGTQYF

abundance: .
d_gene: .
v_gene: TRBV5-1
j_gene: TRBJ2-5
CDR3nt: TGCGCCAGCAGCCTCCGGGACACCCAAGAGACCCAGTACTTC
CDR3aa: CASSLRDTQETQYF

abundance: once
d_gene: TRBD2
v_gene: TRBV18
j_gene: TRBJ2-5
CDR3nt: TGTGCCAGCTCACCTCAGGGACTAGCCATCAGGACCCAGTACTTC
CDR3aa: CASSPQGLAIRTQYF

abundance: few
d_gene: TRBD1
v_gene: TRBV20-1
j_gene: TRBJ2-6
CDR3nt: TGCAGTGCGCAATCGGGACAGGGAAACCCATCTGGGGCCAACGTCCTGACTTTC
CDR3aa: CSAQSGQGNPSGANVLTF

abundance: .
d_gene: .
v_gene: TRBV5-5
j_gene: TRBJ1-2
CDR3nt: TGTGCCAGCAGCTTAGGTGGCAGGTTTGATGGCTACACCTTC
CDR3aa: CASSLGGRFDGYTF

abundance: .
d_gene: .
v_gene: TRBV5-1
j_gene: TRBJ1-1
CDR3nt: TGCGCCAGCCGTGCGCAGGGCGACACTGAAGCTTTCTTT
CDR3aa: CASRAQGDTEAFF

abundance: many
d_gene: TRBD2
v_gene: TRBV5-6
j_gene: TRBJ2-1
CDR3nt: TGTGCCAGCACTGCTAGCGGGCTAGGTGAGCAGTTCTTC
CDR3aa: CASTASGLGEQFF

abundance: .
d_gene: .
v_gene: TRBV20-1
j_gene: TRBJ2-3
CDR3nt: TGCAGTGCTGGGCCCAGGGGTTCAGATACGCAGTATTTT
CDR3aa: CSAGPRGSDTQYF

abundance: many
d_gene: TRBD2
v_gene: TRBV11-2
j_gene: TRBJ2-3
CDR3nt: TGTGCCAGCAGCTTAGCCCGGGGACTAGCTTCCACAGATACGCAGTATTTT
CDR3aa: CASSLARGLASTDTQYF

abundance: .
d_gene: TRBD2
v_gene: TRBV25-1
j_gene: TRBJ2-1
CDR3nt: TGTGCCAGCAGGGGCTATCCCGGGACTAGCGGGAGCCCCTACAATGAGCAGTTCTTC
CDR3aa: CASRGYPGTSGSPYNEQFF